Shown below are 30 T cell receptor beta chains from a single sample sequenced in a study of blood T cell repertoires in COVID-19. Sequencing was performed with immunoSEQ multiplex PCR; in TCRdb, only in-frame clones are kept and a portion is missing. The sample carries approximately 70,000 clones, around 83% recorded once. Sequenced sample: peripheral blood. Every receptor here comes from a man between 65 and 85 years old with active COVID-19.

V is TRBV9 and J is TRBJ2-5; TRBD2 agrees at 16 bases. CDR1 SGDLS and CDR2 YYNGEE come from the germline V gene. J gave up 2 bases and V 0 bases, and 7 bases lay outside the gene matches. The CDR3 spans 19 residues. The CDR3 DNA sequence: TGTGCCAGCAGCGTAGGGGAGGGACTAGCGGGAGGGCGACAAGAGACCCAGTACTTC. The encoded protein is CASSVGEGLAGGRQETQYF.

V and J are TRBV19 and TRBJ2-1, with D maybe TRBD2 (5 bases). CDR3 length: 17 residues. Trimming removed 7 bases at V and 5 bases at J, with 24 bases between. Germline CDR1 and CDR2: LNHDA and SQIVND (reference sequence). CDR3 in amino acids: CASTPGSSGGPNNEQFF. CDR3 sequence (DNA): TGTGCCAGTACCCCCGGATCGAGCGGCGGACCTAACAATGAGCAGTTCTTC.

The chain couples TRBV27 to TRBJ2-5; the match to TRBD2 covers 9 bases. CDR3 size: 17 residues. V lost 5 bases and J lost 5; bases outside the gene matches: 15. From germline, CDR1 is MNHEY and CDR2 SMNVEV (reference sequence). CDR3 sequence reads: CASSPTGVAGVVETQYF. In nucleotides, the CDR3 is TGTGCCAGCAGTCCCACGGGAGTAGCGGGAGTTGTTGAGACCCAGTACTTC.

This sequence joins TRBV7-8 and TRBJ1-5, with a possible D match to TRBD1 (6 bases). CDR3 length equals 17 residues. Trimming removed 5 bases from V and 3 bases from J, with 20 bases in between. Germline-derived CDR1 and CDR2 are SGHVS and FQNEAQ. CDR3 sequence reads: CASSAPYRDNPNQPQHF. CDR3 nucleotides: TGTGCCAGCAGCGCCCCGTACCGGGACAATCCCAATCAGCCCCAGCATTTT. Combining the CDR3 with reference TRBV7-8 and TRBJ1-5 gives the whole variable domain GAGVSQSPRYKVAKRGQDVALRCDPISGHVSLFWYQQALGQGPEFLTYFQNEAQLDKSGLPSDRFFAERPEGSVSTLKIQRTQQEDSAVYLCASSAPYRDNPNQPQHFGDGTRLSIL.

The V gene is TRBV7-9, the J gene TRBJ1-5, with a tentative D call TRBD1 (5 bases). Trimming shortened V by 1 base and J by 1 base, and 11 bases separated the two germline ends. The CDR3 has 16 residues. The germline V gene has CDR1 SEHNR and CDR2 FQNEAQ (reference sequence). The CDR3 spells CASSLGQGGSNQPQHF. The CDR3 DNA follows: TGTGCCAGCAGCTTAGGTCAGGGTGGAAGCAATCAGCCCCAGCATTTT.

The genes are TRBV7-2 and TRBJ2-2, with a tentative D call TRBD2 (5 bases). Trimming removed 5 bases from V and 2 bases from J, with 15 bases in between. This CDR3 is 16 amino acids long. Germline CDR1 is SGHTA and CDR2 is FQGNSA. CDR3 bases: TGTGCCAGCAGCCCCCGAAGCGGACTCAACACCGGGGAGCTGTTTTTT. Amino acid sequence: CASSPRSGLNTGELFF.

The gene calls are TRBV6-1 and TRBJ1-1; the D is unclear. CDR1 is MNHNS and CDR2 is SASEGT in the germline V gene. The CDR3 totals 14 residues. With 1 base removed from V and 2 bases from J, the gap between germline ends came to 8 bases. Here the CDR3 reads CASSEGAGNTEAFF. The CDR3 region has the DNA TGTGCCAGCAGTGAAGGGGCAGGAAACACTGAAGCTTTCTTT.

CDR3 nucleotides: TGTGCCAGCAGCCAAAGCCGGCCCGGGTTGTACAATGAGCAGTTCTTC. It codes for CASSQSRPGLYNEQFF. The V call is TRBV3-1 (or the pseudogene TRBV3-2), the J call TRBJ2-1; D is unclear. V dropped 2 bases and J dropped 4 bases, with 15 bases sitting between them. Germline lookup yields CDR1 LGHDT and CDR2 YNNKEL (reference sequence). This CDR3 comprises 16 residues.

This chain connects TRBV5-1 to TRBJ1-2, with TRBD1 matching over 11 bases. J was trimmed by 3 bases and V by 7 bases; bases with no gene match: 11. The CDR3 is 16 amino acids. CDR1 is SGHRS and CDR2 is YFSETQ in the germline V gene. CDR3 sequence: CASRLTPGQGDYGYTF. The CDR3 bases are TGCGCCAGCCGCCTTACTCCGGGACAGGGGGACTATGGCTACACCTTC.

This clone appeared a single time. The chain has TRBV10-2 and TRBJ2-5; 11 bases are a match to TRBD1. Germline lookup yields CDR1 WSHSY and CDR2 SAAADI. V was pared by 0 bases and J by 5 bases, with 2 bases of the junction left unmatched. This CDR3 is built from 15 residues. The CDR3 reads CASSESRDRGETQYF. The CDR3 nucleotides are TGCGCCAGCAGTGAGTCCCGGGACAGGGGGGAGACCCAGTACTTC.

This sequence joins TRBV10-3 and TRBJ1-5, with no clear D. The CDR3 covers 14 residues. V lost 6 bases, J lost 0 bases, and 9 bases lay in between. Germline V gene lookup returns CDR1 ENHRY and CDR2 SYGVKD. This CDR3 is CAIRDDTSNQPQHF. The CDR3 DNA reads TGTGCCATCAGAGATGACACTAGCAATCAGCCCCAGCATTTT.

The chain links TRBV28 to TRBJ2-7, with 9 bases fitting TRBD1. The germline V gene has CDR1 MDHEN and CDR2 SYDVKM. The ends lost 5 bases at V and 5 bases at J; junction bases unmatched: 10. The CDR3 sequence is 15 residues long. For the CDR3, the DNA is TGTGCCAGCAGTGGCGCGGGACAGGGTAAAGACGAGCAGTACTTC. Residues: CASSGAGQGKDEQYF.

The chain combines TRBV18 with TRBJ1-2; 7 nucleotides line up with TRBD1. The V segment lost 4 bases and the J segment 2 bases; nucleotides outside the gene matches: 7. CDR3 length equals 15 residues. The germline gives CDR1 KGHSH, CDR2 LQKENI. CDR3 nucleotide sequence: TGTGCCAGCTCACTAGGGACAGACCTCAACTATGGCTACACCTTC. Translation: CASSLGTDLNYGYTF.

In DNA, the CDR3 is TGTGCCAGCAGCGCCTCCTCCCCCGGGTCCGGGTCACCCCTCCACTTT. This encodes CASSASSPGSGSPLHF. The chain couples TRBV28 to TRBJ1-6, with D uncertain. Germline assignment: CDR1 MDHEN and CDR2 SYDVKM. The CDR3 has 16 residues. V lost 6 bases and J lost 10, with 22 bases in between.

The CDR3 sequence: CSVAGTGMSYEQYF. The CDR3, as DNA: TGCAGCGTTGCCGGGACAGGGATGTCGTACGAGCAGTACTTC. J is TRBJ2-7 and V is TRBV29-1, with TRBD1 matching 9 bases. Per the germline V gene, CDR1 is SQVTM and CDR2 is ANQGSEA. The CDR3 loop spans 14 amino acids. J was trimmed by 4 bases and V by 4 bases; bases with no gene match: 8.

A single count supports this clone. The J gene is TRBJ2-3, the V gene TRBV4-3; D ambiguous. The V gene lost 2 bases and the J gene lost 5 bases, with 5 bases spanning the gap. Germline CDR1 is LGHNA and CDR2 is YSLEER. The CDR3 length is 12 residues. The CDR3 sequence is CASSQIGDTQYF. CDR3 coding DNA: TGCGCCAGCAGCCAAATCGGAGATACGCAGTATTTT.

V gene TRBV5-4 combines with J gene TRBJ2-5; 10 bases fit TRBD1. The CDR3 loop spans 15 amino acids. The trim removed 4 bases at V and 10 bases at J, leaving 13 bases unmatched. The germline CDR1 and CDR2 sequences are SGHNT and YYREEE (reference sequence). As DNA, the CDR3 is TGTGCCAGCAGCCCCAAGGACAGGGGGAGCGGGAGCCAGTACTTC. It specifies CASSPKDRGSGSQYF.

The rearrangement joins TRBV6-5 to TRBJ1-5, with D tentatively TRBD1 (5 bases). The CDR3 has 14 residues. Germline-derived CDR1 and CDR2 are MNHEY and SVGAGI. V was pared by 2 bases and J by 7 bases, with 12 bases between. The CDR3 nucleotides are TGTGCCAGCAGTTACCGGGAGTGGGGCCAGCCCCAGCATTTT. Protein sequence: CASSYREWGQPQHF.

The chain combines TRBV24-1 with TRBJ2-3; D is perhaps TRBD1 (5 bases). V was pared by 5 bases and J by 9 bases, with 11 bases between. This CDR3 comprises 12 residues. In germline, CDR1 is KGHDR, CDR2 SFDVKD. The CDR3 DNA reads as TGTGCCACCAGTGGGGGCCCCCGCACGCAGTATTTT. Translating gives CATSGGPRTQYF.

The CDR3 region has the DNA TGTGCCAGCTCAAGCATCCTAGTCACAGAGACCCAGTACTTC. Amino acids: CASSSILVTETQYF. The chain recombines TRBV18 with TRBJ2-5; D is unclear. The germline V gene has CDR1 KGHSH and CDR2 LQKENI. The CDR3 loop spans 14 amino acids. With 5 bases removed from V and 4 bases from J, the gap between germline ends came to 14 bases.

V usage is TRBV29-1 and J usage is TRBJ2-5; TRBD1 matches 8 bases. Germline CDR1 and CDR2: SQVTM and ANQGSEA. CDR3 length: 11 residues. The V segment lost 7 bases and the J segment 5 bases; nucleotides outside the gene matches: 3. The DNA of the CDR3 is TGCAGCGCCCGGACAGGGGAGACCCAGTACTTC. It is translated as CSARTGETQYF.

This chain uses TRBV18 with TRBJ1-1, with D unclear. The CDR3 has 15 residues. Germline V gene sequence: CDR1 KGHSH, CDR2 LQKENI. Trimming took 2 bases from V and 0 from J, leaving 10 bases between them. CDR3 in amino acids: CASSPGRPMNTEAFF. CDR3 sequence (DNA): TGTGCCAGCTCACCAGGGAGGCCCATGAACACTGAAGCTTTCTTT.

This clone appeared a few times. The chain combines TRBV3-1 (or the pseudogene TRBV3-2) with TRBJ2-2; the D gene is possibly TRBD2 (6 bases). The CDR3 spans 15 residues. V lost 4 bases to trimming and J lost 3 bases, with 12 bases between them. The germline V gene has CDR1 LGHDT and CDR2 YNNKEL (reference sequence). CDR3 sequence reads: CASSPSAFDTGELFF. DNA of the CDR3: TGTGCCAGCAGCCCTAGCGCCTTTGACACCGGGGAGCTGTTTTTT.

This clone was seen a handful of times. The CDR3 protein is CASSSGGYGYTF. CDR3 sequence (DNA): TGTGCCAGCAGTTCGGGGGGCTATGGCTACACCTTC. The chain uses TRBV28 and TRBJ1-2; a possible D gene is TRBD1 (5 bases). The CDR3 consists of 12 residues. Germline assignment: CDR1 MDHEN and CDR2 SYDVKM. The ends were cut back, 4 bases at V and 4 bases at J, with 7 bases in the middle.

The chain employs TRBV10-3 and TRBJ2-2, with TRBD1 matching 11 bases. Germline V CDR1 and CDR2: ENHRY, SYGVKD. The CDR3 totals 14 residues. The junction had 2 bases not matched to a gene; V was cut back by 6 bases and J by 5 bases. The CDR3 sequence is CAIRGTGGTGELFF. The CDR3 nucleotides read TGTGCCATCAGAGGGACAGGGGGGACCGGGGAGCTGTTTTTT.

The chain has TRBV5-4 and TRBJ2-2; D remains ambiguous. This CDR3 comprises 14 residues. The germline CDR1 and CDR2 sequences are SGHNT and YYREEE (reference sequence). V lost 4 bases to trimming and J lost 5 bases, with 12 bases between them. The CDR3 coding sequence is TGTGCCAGCAGCCCCCACCCAGGAACCGGGGAGCTGTTTTTT. This codes for CASSPHPGTGELFF.

Remarks on this clone: This specimen includes other DNA sequences encoding the same CDR3. The chain has TRBV5-1 and TRBJ2-1, with D perhaps matching TRBD2 (5 bases). Trimming cost V 4 bases and J 1 base, with 12 bases left between them. The CDR3 has 15 amino acids. The germline V gene has CDR1 SGHRS and CDR2 YFSETQ. The CDR3 nucleotides are TGCGCCAGCAGCCCGGCGGGCGGATCCTACAATGAGCAGTTCTTC. Translating gives CASSPAGGSYNEQFF.

This clone was seen only a few times. J is TRBJ2-3 and V is TRBV7-3; D not resolved. This CDR3 region has 14 residues. Germline-derived CDR1 and CDR2 are SGHTA and FQGTGA. V was pared by 5 bases and J by 6 bases, with 15 bases between. The CDR3 nucleotides read TGTGCCAGCAGCCCTCAGGCCCTAATGGATACGCAGTATTTT. This translates into CASSPQALMDTQYF.

The V gene is TRBV12-5, the J gene TRBJ2-1; 8 nucleotides align to TRBD1. Losses at the gene ends were 4 bases for V and 0 bases for J; bases not matched to a gene: 8. The germline gives CDR1 LGHNT, CDR2 FRNRAP. The CDR3 totals 17 residues. CDR3 sequence (DNA): TGTGCTAGTGGTTCACAAACCACAGGGGGCTCCTACAATGAGCAGTTCTTC. Translating it yields CASGSQTTGGSYNEQFF.

This clone was counted only a few times. V is TRBV10-3 and J is TRBJ2-2; 11 bases are a match to TRBD1. CDR1 and CDR2 (germline): ENHRY, SYGVKD. This CDR3 spans 15 amino acids. Unmatched junction bases numbered 4, after V lost 7 bases and J lost 3 bases. In nucleotides, the CDR3 is TGTGCCATCAAGCCGGGACAGGGGGACACCGGGGAGCTGTTTTTT. Its translation: CAIKPGQGDTGELFF.